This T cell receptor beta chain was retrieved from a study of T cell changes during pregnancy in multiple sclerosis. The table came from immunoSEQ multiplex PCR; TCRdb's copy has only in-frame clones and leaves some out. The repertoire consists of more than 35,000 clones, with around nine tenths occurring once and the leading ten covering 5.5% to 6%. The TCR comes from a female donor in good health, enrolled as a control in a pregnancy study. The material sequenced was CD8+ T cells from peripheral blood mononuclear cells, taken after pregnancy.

CDR3: CASSTGGWDTEAFF. The CDR3 bases are TGTGCCAGCAGCACAGGGGGCTGGGACACTGAAGCTTTCTTT. The V and J genes are TRBV5-6 and TRBJ1-1; 9 bases are a match to TRBD1. V lost 4 bases, J lost 3 bases, and 4 bases stayed unmatched. Germline V gives CDR1 SGHDT, CDR2 YYEEEE. The CDR3 is 14 residues long.